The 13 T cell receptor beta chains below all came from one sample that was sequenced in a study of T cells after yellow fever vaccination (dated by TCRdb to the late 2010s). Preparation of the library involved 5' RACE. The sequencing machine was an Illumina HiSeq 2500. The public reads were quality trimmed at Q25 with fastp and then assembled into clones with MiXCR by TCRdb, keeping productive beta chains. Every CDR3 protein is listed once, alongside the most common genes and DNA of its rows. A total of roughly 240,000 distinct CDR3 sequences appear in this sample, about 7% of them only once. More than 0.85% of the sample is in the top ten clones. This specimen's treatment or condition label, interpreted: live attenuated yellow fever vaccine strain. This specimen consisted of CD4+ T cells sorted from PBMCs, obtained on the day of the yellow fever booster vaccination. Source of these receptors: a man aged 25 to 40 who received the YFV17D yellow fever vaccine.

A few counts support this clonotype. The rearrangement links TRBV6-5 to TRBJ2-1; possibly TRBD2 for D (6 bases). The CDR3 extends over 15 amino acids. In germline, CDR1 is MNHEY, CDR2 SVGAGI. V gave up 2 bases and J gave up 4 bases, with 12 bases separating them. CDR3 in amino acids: CASSYEGLKYNEQFF. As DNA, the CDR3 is TGTGCCAGCAGTTACGAGGGACTGAAGTACAATGAGCAGTTCTTC.

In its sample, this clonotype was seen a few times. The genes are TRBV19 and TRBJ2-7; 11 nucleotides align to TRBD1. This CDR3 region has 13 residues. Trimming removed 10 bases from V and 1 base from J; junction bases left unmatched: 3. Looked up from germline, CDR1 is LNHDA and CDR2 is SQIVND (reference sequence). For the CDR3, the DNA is TGTGCCACAGGACAGGGGGCTTCCTACGAGCAGTACTTC. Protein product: CATGQGASYEQYF.

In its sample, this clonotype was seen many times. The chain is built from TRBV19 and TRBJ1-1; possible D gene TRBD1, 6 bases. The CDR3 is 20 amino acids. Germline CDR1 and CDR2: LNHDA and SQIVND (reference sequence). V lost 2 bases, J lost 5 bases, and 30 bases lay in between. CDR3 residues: CASSIRETHTRPTGFTEAFF. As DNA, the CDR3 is TGTGCCAGTAGTATACGAGAAACCCACACCCGCCCCACAGGGTTTACTGAAGCTTTCTTT.

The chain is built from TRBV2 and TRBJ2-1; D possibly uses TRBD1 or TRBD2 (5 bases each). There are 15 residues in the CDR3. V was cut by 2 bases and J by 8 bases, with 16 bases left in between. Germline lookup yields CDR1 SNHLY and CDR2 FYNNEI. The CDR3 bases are TGTGCCAGCAGTGAACTTGGGACCTCCTGGGATGAGCAGTTCTTC. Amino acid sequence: CASSELGTSWDEQFF.

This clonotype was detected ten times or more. The CDR3 DNA is TGCAGTGCTAGAGCCCCGGGGGAGACCCAGTACTTC. Amino acids: CSARAPGETQYF. The rearrangement links TRBV20-1 to TRBJ2-5; D is possibly TRBD2 (5 bases). The CDR3 has 12 residues. V was trimmed by 1 base and J by 5 bases, leaving 8 bases between them. The germline CDR1 and CDR2 sequences are DFQATT and SNEGSKA (reference sequence).

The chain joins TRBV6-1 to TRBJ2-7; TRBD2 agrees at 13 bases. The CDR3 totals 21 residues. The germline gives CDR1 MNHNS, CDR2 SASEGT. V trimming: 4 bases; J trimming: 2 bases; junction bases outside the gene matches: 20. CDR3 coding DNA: TGTGCCAGCAGTGCCCTTGCCCTCACTAGCGGGAGGGCCCTAGGGCCCTACGAGCAGTACTTC. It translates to CASSALALTSGRALGPYEQYF.

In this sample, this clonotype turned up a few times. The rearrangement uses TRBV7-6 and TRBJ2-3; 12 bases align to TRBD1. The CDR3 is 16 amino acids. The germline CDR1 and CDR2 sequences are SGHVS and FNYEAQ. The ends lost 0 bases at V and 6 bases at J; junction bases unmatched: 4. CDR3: CASSLAGGQGADTQYF. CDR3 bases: TGTGCCAGCAGCTTAGCGGGGGGACAGGGGGCGGATACGCAGTATTTT. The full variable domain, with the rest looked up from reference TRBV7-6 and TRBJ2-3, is GAGVSQSPRYKVTKRGQDVALRCDPISGHVSLYWYRQALGQGPEFLTYFNYEAQQDKSGLPNDRFSAERPEGSISTLTIQRTEQRDSAMYRCASSLAGGQGADTQYFGPGTRLTVL.

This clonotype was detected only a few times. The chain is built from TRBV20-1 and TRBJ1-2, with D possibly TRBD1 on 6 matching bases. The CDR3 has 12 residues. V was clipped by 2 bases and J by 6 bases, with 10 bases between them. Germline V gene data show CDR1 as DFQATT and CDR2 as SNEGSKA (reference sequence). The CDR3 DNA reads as TGCAGTGCTAGACAGGGGCAGGATGGCTACACCTTC. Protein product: CSARQGQDGYTF.

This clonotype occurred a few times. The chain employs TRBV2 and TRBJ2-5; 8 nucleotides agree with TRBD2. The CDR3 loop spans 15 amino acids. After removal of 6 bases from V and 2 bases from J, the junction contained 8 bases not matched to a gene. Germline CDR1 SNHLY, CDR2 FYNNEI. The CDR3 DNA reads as TGTGCCAGCAGATCCTTGGCTAGCGGGCAAGAGACCCAGTACTTC. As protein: CASRSLASGQETQYF. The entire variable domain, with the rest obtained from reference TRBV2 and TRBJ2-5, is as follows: EPEVTQTPSHQVTQMGQEVILRCVPISNHLYFYWYRQILGQKVEFLVSFYNNEISEKSEIFDDQFSVERPDGSNFTLKIRSTKLEDSAMYFCASRSLASGQETQYFGPGTRLLVL.

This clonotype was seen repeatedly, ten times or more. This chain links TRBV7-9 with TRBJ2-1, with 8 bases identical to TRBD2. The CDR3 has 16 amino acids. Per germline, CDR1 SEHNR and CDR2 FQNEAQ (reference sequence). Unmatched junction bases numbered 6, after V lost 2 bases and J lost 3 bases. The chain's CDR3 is CASSLKAGEGYNEQFF. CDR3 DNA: TGTGCCAGCAGCTTAAAAGCGGGAGAGGGCTACAATGAGCAGTTCTTC.

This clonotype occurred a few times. The CDR3 nucleotides are TGCAGTGCTAGAGGTTCTGGTAGCGTGGGCCTCGGGGCTTCGTGGGAGCAGTTCTTC. Translation gives CSARGSGSVGLGASWEQFF. V is TRBV20-1 and J is TRBJ2-1; D may match TRBD1 or TRBD2 (5 bases each). CDR3 length equals 19 residues. The V and J ends lost 1 base and 10 bases respectively, with 32 bases between them. Germline V CDR1 and CDR2: DFQATT, SNEGSKA (reference sequence).

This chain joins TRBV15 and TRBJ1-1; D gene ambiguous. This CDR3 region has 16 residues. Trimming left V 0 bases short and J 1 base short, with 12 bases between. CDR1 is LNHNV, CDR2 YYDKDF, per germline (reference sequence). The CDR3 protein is CATSRDPRTANTEAFF. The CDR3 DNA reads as TGTGCCACCAGCAGAGATCCGCGGACGGCGAACACTGAAGCTTTCTTT.

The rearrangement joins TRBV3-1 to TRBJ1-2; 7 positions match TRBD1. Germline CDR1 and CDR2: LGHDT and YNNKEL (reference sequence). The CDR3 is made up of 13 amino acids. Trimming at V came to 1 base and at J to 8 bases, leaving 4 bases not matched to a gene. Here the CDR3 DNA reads TGTGCCAGCAGCCAAGGACAGGGCTCAGGCTACACCTTC. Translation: CASSQGQGSGYTF.